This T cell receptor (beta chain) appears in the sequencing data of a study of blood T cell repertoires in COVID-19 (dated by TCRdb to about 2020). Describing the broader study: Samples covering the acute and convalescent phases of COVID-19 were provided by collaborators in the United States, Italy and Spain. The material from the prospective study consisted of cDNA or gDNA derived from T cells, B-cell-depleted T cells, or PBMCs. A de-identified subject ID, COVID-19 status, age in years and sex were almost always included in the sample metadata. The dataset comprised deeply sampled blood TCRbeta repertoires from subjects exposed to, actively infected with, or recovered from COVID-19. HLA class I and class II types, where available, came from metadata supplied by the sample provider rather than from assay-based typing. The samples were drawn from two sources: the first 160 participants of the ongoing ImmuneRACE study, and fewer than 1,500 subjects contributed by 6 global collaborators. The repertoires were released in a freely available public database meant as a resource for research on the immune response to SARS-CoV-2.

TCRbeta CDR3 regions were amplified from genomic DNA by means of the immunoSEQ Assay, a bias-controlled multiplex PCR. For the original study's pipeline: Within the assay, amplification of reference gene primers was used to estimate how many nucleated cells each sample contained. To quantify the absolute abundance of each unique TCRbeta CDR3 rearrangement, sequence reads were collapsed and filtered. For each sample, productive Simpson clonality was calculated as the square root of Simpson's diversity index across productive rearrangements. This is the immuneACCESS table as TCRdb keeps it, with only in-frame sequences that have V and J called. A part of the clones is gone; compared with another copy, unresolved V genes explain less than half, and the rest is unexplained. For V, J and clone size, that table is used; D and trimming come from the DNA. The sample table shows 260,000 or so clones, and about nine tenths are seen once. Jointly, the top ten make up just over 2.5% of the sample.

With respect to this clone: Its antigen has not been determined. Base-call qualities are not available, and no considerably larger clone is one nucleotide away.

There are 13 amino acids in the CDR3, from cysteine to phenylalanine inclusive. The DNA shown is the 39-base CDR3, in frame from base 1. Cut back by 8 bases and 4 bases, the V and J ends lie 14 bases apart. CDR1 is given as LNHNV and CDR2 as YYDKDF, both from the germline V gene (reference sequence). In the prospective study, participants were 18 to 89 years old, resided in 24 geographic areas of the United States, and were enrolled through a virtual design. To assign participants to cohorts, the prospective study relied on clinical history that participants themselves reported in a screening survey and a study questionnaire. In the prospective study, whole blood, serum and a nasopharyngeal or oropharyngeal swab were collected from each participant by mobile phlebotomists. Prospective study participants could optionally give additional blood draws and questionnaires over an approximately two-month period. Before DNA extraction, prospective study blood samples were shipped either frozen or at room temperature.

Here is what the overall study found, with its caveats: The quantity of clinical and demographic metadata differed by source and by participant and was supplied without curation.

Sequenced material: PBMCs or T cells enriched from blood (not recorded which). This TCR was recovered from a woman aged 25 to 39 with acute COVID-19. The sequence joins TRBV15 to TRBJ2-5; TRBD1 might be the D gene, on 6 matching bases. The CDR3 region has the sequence CATLGGAAETQYF. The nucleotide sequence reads TGTGCCACCCTAGGGGGTGCGGCAGAGACCCAGTACTTC.